A single sample gave rise to the 26 T cell receptor beta chains below, sequenced in a study of tumor-infiltrating lymphocytes in primary liver carcinoma. Unsorted bulk tissue, roughly 20-34 mg of it, served as the source for co-extraction of RNA and DNA. Synthesis of TCR beta cDNA was carried out from about 500 ng total RNA with a constant-region primer. ARM-PCR was slightly modified, and three nested multiplex PCR rounds with it gave rise to the TCR beta libraries. The first two PCR rounds used TRBV1-TRBV30 forward primers with a C-beta reverse primer, 9 to 10 cycles each. TCRdb re-called the multiplex PCR reads through MiXCR, storing one row per CDR3 protein. The sample yields approximately 54,000 distinct CDR3 sequences, around three quarters seen once. The sample taken for sequencing was liver tumor tissue from sampling region 2. Sample subset: tumor region T2, inferior pole. These TCRs come from a middle-aged man with primary liver carcinoma and hepatitis B virus infection.

The chain is built from TRBV13 and TRBJ2-1; D is undetermined. This CDR3 has 16 amino acids. Germline assignment: CDR1 PRHDT and CDR2 FYEKMQ (reference sequence). Trimming took 5 bases from V and 1 from J, leaving 15 bases between them. CDR3 residues: CASSPLISTSYNEQFF. CDR3 DNA: TGTGCCAGCAGCCCTCTCATAAGTACTTCCTACAATGAGCAGTTCTTC.

In its sample, this clonotype was seen many times. The rearrangement uses TRBV10-3 and TRBJ2-1, with 9 positions matching TRBD2. Per germline, CDR1 ENHRY and CDR2 SYGVKD. V shed 0 bases and J 0 bases; nucleotides not matched to a gene: 3. CDR3 length equals 17 residues. The chain's CDR3 is CAISESTSGGSYNEQFF. DNA for the CDR3: TGTGCCATCAGTGAGTCGACTAGCGGAGGCTCCTACAATGAGCAGTTCTTC.

The chain uses TRBV4-1 and TRBJ2-1, with TRBD2 identical over 7 bases. The V gene end was trimmed by 5 bases and the J gene end by 8 bases; junction bases not matched to a gene: 15. CDR3 length: 16 amino acids. Germline-derived CDR1 and CDR2 are MGHRA and YSYEKL. DNA for the CDR3: TGCGCCAGCAGCAAGAAGGCGGGAGTAGCCGGGTATGAGCAGTTCTTC. It codes for CASSKKAGVAGYEQFF.

This clonotype appeared a single time. This is likely a read error, given that the CDR3 carries no conserved phenylalanine or tryptophan at its end. The DNA is omitted, as the CDR3 cannot be located on it reliably, and the CDR3 follows TCRdb's listing. This chain links TRBV12-3 or TRBV12-4 with TRBJ2-7; the table calls TRBD2, which could not be checked here. The CDR3 is made up of 16 amino acids, end residues included. The chain's CDR3 is CASGLLAGGPPYEHYS.

The chain uses TRBV5-4 and TRBJ2-3; weak D call: TRBD2 (6 bases). The CDR3 runs 15 residues. Trimming stripped 0 bases from V and 4 bases from J, with 12 bases between. Germline values: CDR1 SGHNT, CDR2 YYREEE (reference sequence). The CDR3 nucleotides read TGTGCCAGCAGCTTGGGCCGGGGGAGGTCAGATACGCAGTATTTT. Protein product: CASSLGRGRSDTQYF.

The chain links TRBV6-1 to TRBJ2-3; 7 nucleotides agree with TRBD1. The CDR3 is 14 residues long. CDR1 and CDR2 from the germline V gene are MNHNS and SASEGT. The junction had 12 bases not matched to a gene; V was cut back by 4 bases and J by 11 bases. CDR3 coding DNA: TGTGCCAGCAGTGCGACAGGGTCCGCAGATGTGCAGTATTTT. This sequence encodes CASSATGSADVQYF.

This clonotype was detected only once. Here the CDR3 omits its conserved ending phenylalanine or tryptophan, so a read error is the likely source. The chain combines TRBV29-1 with TRBJ2-7, with D unclear. Germline V lookup: CDR1 SQVTM, CDR2 ANQGSEA. V was cut by 7 bases and J by 0 bases, with 10 bases left in between. The CDR3 loop spans 12 amino acids. In DNA, the CDR3 is TGCAGCGGCCGGTACAACTCCTACGAGCAGTACCTC. It codes for CSGRYNSYEQYL.

The chain employs TRBV6-2 or TRBV6-3 and TRBJ2-3; 10 bases are shared with TRBD1. The length of the CDR3 is 14 residues. Germline trimming cut 2 bases from V and 14 bases from J; bases unmatched to any gene: 10. Germline V gives CDR1 MNHEY, CDR2 SVGEGT. The chain's CDR3 is CASSYGTGADTWYF. CDR3 sequence (DNA): TGTGCCAGCAGTTACGGGACAGGGGCAGATACGTGGTATTTT.

V is TRBV6-5 and J is TRBJ2-7; D is undetermined. The CDR3 has 11 amino acids. V dropped 4 bases and J dropped 10 bases, with 11 bases sitting between them. Germline V gives CDR1 MNHEY, CDR2 SVGAGI. CDR3 DNA sequence: TGTGCCAGCAGTTCCCGATACAAACAGTACTTC. Translating gives CASSSRYKQYF.

This clonotype was seen ten or more times. V and J are TRBV12-3 or TRBV12-4 and TRBJ2-2; D not resolved. The V and J ends lost 6 bases and 6 bases respectively, with 8 bases between them. The CDR3 is 12 residues long. The CDR3 spells CASSLGSGELFF. The CDR3 DNA sequence: TGTGCCAGCAGCCTCGGTTCCGGGGAGCTGTTTTTT.

The V and J genes are TRBV4-1 and TRBJ2-2; 7 bases are a match to TRBD1. Germline V gene data show CDR1 as MGHRA and CDR2 as YSYEKL. The CDR3 totals 14 residues. Germline trimming cut 6 bases from V and 13 bases from J; bases unmatched to any gene: 14. This CDR3 reads CASRLGGQGAGLFF. Here the CDR3 DNA reads TGCGCCAGCAGGCTAGGGGGCCAGGGCGCGGGGCTGTTTTTT.

J is TRBJ2-1 and V is TRBV29-1; 10 bases are a match to TRBD2. The trim removed 3 bases at V and 12 bases at J, leaving 11 bases unmatched. CDR3 length equals 14 residues. CDR1 is SQVTM, CDR2 ANQGSEA, per germline. CDR3 loop: CSVDGLAGVKAQFF. The CDR3 region has the DNA TGCAGCGTTGATGGGCTAGCGGGAGTCAAAGCGCAGTTCTTC.

In its sample, this clonotype was seen a few times. This may come from a read error, since a much larger clone is one base off. This CDR3 is missing its conserved last phenylalanine or tryptophan, likely due to a read error. V is TRBV30 and J is TRBJ1-5; D remains unclear. The CDR3 is 12 residues long. The V gene's germline CDR1 is GTSNPN and CDR2 SVGIG (reference sequence). The V end lost 6 bases, the J end lost 1 base, and 7 bases lay between the germline ends. This CDR3 is CACKTSNQPQHS. CDR3 DNA: TGTGCCTGCAAGACAAGCAATCAGCCCCAGCATTCT.

Notes on this clonotype: A much larger clone differs by one base, so this may be a read error. The chain recombines TRBV10-3 with TRBJ1-5; D remains ambiguous. The CDR3 has 15 amino acids. The germline V gene has CDR1 ENHRY and CDR2 SYGVKD. The CDR3 protein is CAISESRVSNQPRHF. CDR3 coding DNA: TGTGCCATCAGTGAGTCGCGGGTCTCAAATCAGCCCCGGCATTTT.

The chain recombines TRBV11-2 with TRBJ2-3; 12 bases line up with TRBD2. Trimming removed 2 bases from V and 5 bases from J; junction bases left unmatched: 11. Per the germline V gene, CDR1 is SGHAT and CDR2 is FQNNGV. The CDR3 sequence is 18 residues long. CDR3 in amino acids: CASSLTPSGRAGRDTQYF. The DNA of the CDR3 is TGTGCCAGCAGCTTAACTCCTAGCGGGAGGGCAGGGCGAGATACGCAGTATTTT.

Details on this clonotype: Being one base from a much bigger clone, this may be a read error. The rearrangement links TRBV28 to TRBJ2-5; 13 nucleotides align to TRBD2. Trimming took 3 bases from V and 9 from J; bases not matched to a gene: 10. The CDR3 is 16 residues long. Germline V gene data show CDR1 as MDHEN and CDR2 as SYDVKM. The CDR3 region has the DNA TGTGCCAGCAGTTTGAGACTAGCGGGAGGCGAACGGGCCCAGTACTTC. This translates into CASSLRLAGGERAQYF.

The chain joins TRBV29-1 to TRBJ2-5; TRBD2 is a possible D gene (5 bases). The V end was cut by 4 bases, the J end by 4 bases, with 25 bases between. Germline CDR1 reads SQVTM; CDR2 reads ANQGSEA. This CDR3 is built from 17 residues. The CDR3 sequence is CSVVFFGGVAQRETQYF. The DNA of the CDR3 is TGCAGCGTTGTATTTTTCGGCGGAGTAGCGCAACGAGAGACCCAGTACTTC.

Comments on this clonotype: Given a much more abundant clone one base away, this may be a read error. The J gene is TRBJ1-2, the V gene TRBV7-9; D is perhaps TRBD1 (5 bases). The CDR3 covers 14 residues. Germline V gene data show CDR1 as SEHNR and CDR2 as FQNEAQ (reference sequence). In DNA form, the CDR3 reads TGTGCCAACAGCTTAGAGGACACCTTCTATGGCTACACCTTC. As protein: CANSLEDTFYGYTF. Full variable domain (remainder filled in from reference TRBV7-9 and TRBJ1-2): DTGVSQNPRHKITKRGQNVTFRCDPISEHNRLYWYRQTLGQGPEFLTYFQNEAQLEKSRLLSDRFSAERPKGSFSTLEIQRTEQGDSAMYLCANSLEDTFYGYTFGSGTRLTVV.

Points on this clonotype: The junction does not match germline at one end; this may be a read error. The V call is TRBV29-1, the J call TRBJ2-1; D may match TRBD1 or TRBD2 (5 bases each). Germline lookup yields CDR1 SQVTM and CDR2 ANQGSEA. The CDR3 runs 13 residues. In DNA form, the CDR3 reads TGCAGCGTAGAGCTCGGGGCCTACAATGAGGAGTTCTTC. Protein sequence: CSVELGAYNEEFF.

A word on this clonotype: The junction departs from the called germline gene at one end, perhaps through a read error. The genes are TRBV28 and TRBJ2-3, with a possible D match to TRBD2 (5 bases). Germline-derived CDR1 and CDR2 are MDHEN and SYDVKM. There are 16 residues in the CDR3. CDR3 in DNA: TGTGTCAGCAGTTCCCGAGAGGGTAAACGGGCAAATACGCAGTATTTT. As protein: CVSSSREGKRANTQYF.

J is TRBJ2-7 and V is TRBV6-1; D gene uncertain. The ends were cut back, 11 bases at V and 0 bases at J, with 17 bases in the middle. The CDR3 has 14 residues. Germline values: CDR1 MNHNS, CDR2 SASEGT. The CDR3 loop reads CACCLLYSSYEQYF. CDR3 coding DNA: TGTGCCTGCTGTTTATTGTATAGCTCCTACGAGCAGTACTTC.

The gene calls are TRBV6-5 and TRBJ2-3; no clear D gene. There are 8 residues in the CDR3. V dropped 10 bases and J dropped 9 bases, with 5 bases sitting between them. Germline CDR1 MNHEY, CDR2 SVGAGI. CDR3 nucleotides: TGTGCCAACATCACGCAGTATTTT. Translating gives CANITQYF.

Here the CDR3 reads CAISESSINQPQHF. DNA of the CDR3: TGTGCCATCAGTGAGTCGTCGATCAACCAGCCCCAGCATTTT. J is TRBJ1-5 and V is TRBV10-3; D call uncertain. V was shortened by 0 bases and J by 7 bases, with 10 bases between the two germline ends. CDR1 and CDR2 (germline): ENHRY, SYGVKD. CDR3 size: 14 residues.

A word on this clonotype: The germline gene is not matched at one end of the junction; a read error may be the cause. The chain uses TRBV4-1 and TRBJ2-7; 8 nucleotides align to TRBD2. The CDR3 extends over 15 amino acids. In germline, CDR1 is MGHRA, CDR2 YSYEKL. The CDR3 loop reads CASSQIAGITYVQYF. CDR3 in DNA: TGCGCCAGCAGCCAAATAGCGGGGATCACCTACGTGCAGTACTTC.

A word on this clonotype: Here the CDR3 omits its conserved ending phenylalanine or tryptophan, so a read error is the likely source. The limits of the CDR3 on the DNA are not certain, so only TCRdb's listed CDR3 is given. This CDR3 is CASSLLAGGPPYKQCL. The rearrangement joins TRBV12-3 or TRBV12-4 to TRBJ2-7; the D call TRBD2 from the table was never checked on the DNA. The CDR3 is 16 amino acids in total, end residues counted.

With respect to this clonotype: With a much larger clone just one base away, this may be a read error. The gene calls are TRBV24-1 and TRBJ2-2; D unresolved. The CDR3 length is 14 residues. CDR1 KGHDR and CDR2 SFDVKD come from the germline V gene. The CDR3 here is CVTSDPGPTGELFF. The CDR3 nucleotides are TGTGTCACCAGTGACCCCGGGCCGACCGGGGAGCTGTTTTTT.